This is a list of T cell receptor beta chains from one sample in a study of CD8 T cells in Susac syndrome. One entry per CDR3 protein, called by TCRdb with MiXCR from the immunoSEQ multiplex PCR reads. The sample contains 110,000 or so distinct CDR3 sequences, less than 95% of which appear only once. The sample comprised CD4+ T cells from PBMCs. The receptors come from a human donor in good health. The CDR3 runs from the conserved cysteine through the conserved F or W. Each record gives: D gene, J gene, V gene, clone size, CDR3 DNA, CDR3 protein. The D gene is left open where the match is weak. Not every row has a clone size; where given, it reads once, few, many or a size class.

>.|TRBJ2-2|TRBV3-1|.
TGTGCCAGCAGCCAGATATTCGGGGGCGACGGGGAGCTGTTTTTT
CASSQIFGGDGELFF
>.|TRBJ1-5|TRBV19|.
TGTGCCAGTAGCACGACATGGGCCCCCAGCAATCAGCCCCAGCATTTT
CASSTTWAPSNQPQHF
>.|TRBJ2-5|TRBV5-1|.
TGCGCCAGCAGAGGAGATCCGGGGCCTCAAGAGACCCAGTACTTC
CASRGDPGPQETQYF
>.|TRBJ1-1|TRBV6-5|.
TGTGCCAGCAGATTTCAGGGGAGAACTGAAGCTTTCTTT
CASRFQGRTEAFF
>TRBD1|TRBJ1-2|TRBV6-2/TRBV6-3|.
TGTGCCAGAATGATGGACAGGGGGCATTCGAATGGCTACACCTTC
CARMMDRGHSNGYTF
>.|TRBJ1-1|TRBV5-1|.
TGCGCCAGCAGCCCGGGTCAGGTGGAACAGGAAGCTTTCTTT
CASSPGQVEQEAFF
>.|TRBJ2-2|TRBV7-3|.
TGTGCCAGCAGCTTATTACCGGGTTCGGCCACCGGGGAGCTGTTTTTT
CASSLLPGSATGELFF
>.|TRBJ2-7|TRBV12-3/TRBV12-4|.
TGTGCCAGCACCACCGGGACTCAGTTAGGGGAGCAGTACTTC
CASTTGTQLGEQYF
>.|TRBJ1-3|TRBV7-2|once
TGTGCCAGCAGCTCCACGGGGGAAGGAAACACCATATATTTT
CASSSTGEGNTIYF
>.|TRBJ2-3|TRBV19|.
TGTGCCAGTAGTATAGTGCTCAGGCCCCAAGATACGCAGTATTTT
CASSIVLRPQDTQYF
>.|TRBJ2-2|TRBV19|.
TGTGCCAGTAGAACGACAGAGGGCGGGGAGCTGTTTTTT
CASRTTEGGELFF
>TRBD1|TRBJ1-5|TRBV28|.
TGTGCCAGCAGTAGGGACAGTAATCAGCCCTCGCATTTT
CASSRDSNQPSHF
>TRBD1|TRBJ2-4|TRBV20-1|.
TGCAGTGCCCGTCCTGACAGGGGGAATCTAAACATTCAGTACTTC
CSARPDRGNLNIQYF
>.|TRBJ2-7|TRBV24-1|.
TGTGCCACCAGTGATGGGACTGACGAGCAGTACTTC
CATSDGTDEQYF
>.|TRBJ2-1|TRBV30|.
TGTGCCTGGAGTGTGACGTTGGGCGGTGCCACCTACAATGAGCAGTTCTTC
CAWSVTLGGATYNEQFF
>TRBD1|TRBJ1-2|TRBV5-1|.
TGCGCCAGCAGGTTGGACAGGAACTATGGCTACACCTTC
CASRLDRNYGYTF
>.|TRBJ1-4|TRBV30|.
TGTGCCTGCGCCCCTAGGGGGGTAGATAATGAAAAACTGTTTTTT
CACAPRGVDNEKLFF
>.|TRBJ2-7|TRBV5-1|.
TGCGCCAGCAGCCCGATAGGTGAGGACTACGAGCAGTACTTC
CASSPIGEDYEQYF
>TRBD1|TRBJ2-7|TRBV4-3|.
TGCGCCAGCAGCCAAGATCTAAGCAAGGGACAGTCCTACGAGCAGTACTTC
CASSQDLSKGQSYEQYF
>.|TRBJ1-1|TRBV9|.
TGTGCCAGCAGCGTAAACCCGAACACTGAAGCTTTCTTT
CASSVNPNTEAFF
>.|TRBJ2-1|TRBV12-3/TRBV12-4|.
TGTGCCAGCAGCCCCGGGTCGTGGTTCTCCAGCTCCTACAATGAGCAGTTCTTC
CASSPGSWFSSSYNEQFF
>.|TRBJ2-2|TRBV6-5|.
TGTGCCAGCAGTTTCGGGACTCCTACCGGGGAGCTGTTTTTT
CASSFGTPTGELFF
>.|TRBJ2-6|TRBV19|.
TGTGCCAGTAGGACCATGTCGGTCTCTGGGGCCAACGTCCTGACTTTC
CASRTMSVSGANVLTF
>TRBD1|TRBJ2-7|TRBV10-3|.
TGTGCCATCAGATCGGGGACAGGGGACCCCTACGAGCAGTACTTC
CAIRSGTGDPYEQYF
>TRBD1|TRBJ2-1|TRBV20-1|.
TGCAGTGCTAGGGTGGGAACAGGGGGGAATGAGCAGTTCTTC
CSARVGTGGNEQFF
>.|TRBJ1-1|TRBV5-1|.
TGCGCCAGCAGCTTAGGTCCCAGAAACACTGAAGCTTTCTTT
CASSLGPRNTEAFF
>TRBD1|TRBJ2-7|TRBV19|once
TGTGCCAGTAGTATACGACAGGGCTACGAGCAGTACTTC
CASSIRQGYEQYF
>TRBD2|TRBJ2-2|TRBV10-3|.
TGTGCCATCAGTGAGCGGCTAGTTCTAGCGGGAGGAGGAGGCGGGGAGCTGTTTTTT
CAISERLVLAGGGGGELFF
>TRBD1|TRBJ2-1|TRBV6-5|.
TGTGCCAGCAGCCCCACAGGGGGTCCCTACAATGAGCAGTTCTTC
CASSPTGGPYNEQFF
>.|TRBJ2-7|TRBV7-2|.
TGTGCCAGCAGTTACCAGGGGAGCTTTGGCAACGAGCAGTACTTC
CASSYQGSFGNEQYF
>.|TRBJ2-1|TRBV12-3/TRBV12-4|.
TGTGCCAGCCACTGGGGTAATGAGCAGTTCTTC
CASHWGNEQFF
>.|TRBJ1-1|TRBV5-1|.
TGCGCCAGCAGCTTGGAAGGGCTACAGAACACTGAAGCTTTCTTT
CASSLEGLQNTEAFF
>.|TRBJ1-1|TRBV12-3/TRBV12-4|.
TGTGCCAGCAGTTTAGGTGAATGGAACACTGAAGCTTTCTTT
CASSLGEWNTEAFF
>.|TRBJ2-2|TRBV7-2|.
TGTGCCAGCAGCTCCCCCCTGGTCACCGGGGAGCTGTTTTTT
CASSSPLVTGELFF
>.|TRBJ2-1|TRBV2|once
TGTGCCAGCAGTCGGGACGCCCCTTCCTACAATGAGCAGTTCTTC
CASSRDAPSYNEQFF
>TRBD2|TRBJ2-5|TRBV20-1|.
TGCAGTGCTCTGACTAGCGGGGGGGAGACCCAGTACTTC
CSALTSGGETQYF
>TRBD2|TRBJ2-3|TRBV3-1|once
TGTGCCAGCAGCCAAGGGGGACTACAAGTCACAGATACGCAGTATTTT
CASSQGGLQVTDTQYF
>.|TRBJ2-3|TRBV2|.
TGTGCCAGCAGTGAAGGCGGGGATGCGCAGTATTTT
CASSEGGDAQYF
>TRBD1|TRBJ2-7|TRBV18|once
TGTGCCAGCTCACCGCTGGGACAGGGGGCCAACGAGCAGTACTTC
CASSPLGQGANEQYF
>TRBD2|TRBJ2-3|TRBV7-6|.
TGTGCCAGCAGCTTAGGGGAGGGTACGCAGTATTTT
CASSLGEGTQYF
>.|TRBJ2-3|TRBV10-3|once
TGTGCCACCCTCCTACCTAGCACAGATACGCAGTATTTT
CATLLPSTDTQYF
>.|TRBJ2-1|TRBV5-1|.
TGCGCCAGCAGCGGGTTCGTAAATGAGCAGTTCTTC
CASSGFVNEQFF
>.|TRBJ2-5|TRBV5-1|once
TGCGCCAGCAGCTGGAAGGGACAATGGGAGACCCAGTACTTC
CASSWKGQWETQYF
>.|TRBJ2-7|TRBV11-2|.
TGTGCCAGCAGCTTAGCAGATTATCGCGAGCAGTACTTC
CASSLADYREQYF